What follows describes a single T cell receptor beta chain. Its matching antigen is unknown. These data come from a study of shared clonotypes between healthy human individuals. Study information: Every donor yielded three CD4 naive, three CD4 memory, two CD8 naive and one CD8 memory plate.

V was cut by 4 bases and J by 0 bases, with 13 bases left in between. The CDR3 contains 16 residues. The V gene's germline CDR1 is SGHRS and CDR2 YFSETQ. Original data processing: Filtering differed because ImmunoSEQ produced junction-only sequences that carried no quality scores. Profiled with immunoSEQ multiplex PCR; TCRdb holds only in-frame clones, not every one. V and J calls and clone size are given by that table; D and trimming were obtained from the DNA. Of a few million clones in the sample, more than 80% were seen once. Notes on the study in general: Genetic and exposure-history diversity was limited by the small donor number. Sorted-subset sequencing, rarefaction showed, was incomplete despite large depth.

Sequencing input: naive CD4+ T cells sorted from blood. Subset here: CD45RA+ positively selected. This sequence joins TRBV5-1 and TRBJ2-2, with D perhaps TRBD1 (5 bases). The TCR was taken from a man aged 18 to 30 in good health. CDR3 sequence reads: CASSGERQSNTGELFF. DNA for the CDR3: TGCGCCAGCAGCGGAGAAAGACAGTCGAACACCGGGGAGCTGTTTTTT.